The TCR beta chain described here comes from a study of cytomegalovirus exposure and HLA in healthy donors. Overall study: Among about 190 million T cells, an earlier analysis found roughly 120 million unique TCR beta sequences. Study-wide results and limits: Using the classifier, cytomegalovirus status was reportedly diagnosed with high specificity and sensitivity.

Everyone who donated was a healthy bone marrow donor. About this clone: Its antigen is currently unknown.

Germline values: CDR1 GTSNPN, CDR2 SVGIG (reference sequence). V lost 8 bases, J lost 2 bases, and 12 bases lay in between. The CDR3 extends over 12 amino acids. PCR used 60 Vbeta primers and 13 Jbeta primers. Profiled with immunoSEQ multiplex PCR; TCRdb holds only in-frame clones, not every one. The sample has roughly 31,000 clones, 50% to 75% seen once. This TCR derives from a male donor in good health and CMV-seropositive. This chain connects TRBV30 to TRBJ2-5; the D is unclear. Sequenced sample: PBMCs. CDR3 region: CAAVPQQETQYF. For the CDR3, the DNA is TGTGCCGCGGTACCACAACAAGAGACCCAGTACTTC.